These T cell receptor beta chains were read from a single sample in a study of PD-1 blockade in classical Hodgkin lymphoma. Only in-frame clones appear in the TCRdb table, and some are missing; sequencing was by immunoSEQ multiplex PCR. The data show 46,000 or so clones, with 78% seen just once and more than 35% held by the top ten. The sequenced sample was peripheral blood mononuclear cells (PBMCs), obtained before the fourth cycle of nivolumab. All receptors derive from a human donor with classical Hodgkin lymphoma. Both conserved end residues are part of each CDR3. The order of the fields is D gene, clone size, V gene, J gene, CDR3 protein, CDR3 DNA. D genes are given only for firm matches. Clone size is stated in some rows and not others, as once, few, many or a class when expanded.

d_gene: -
abundance: -
v_gene: TRBV7-9
j_gene: TRBJ1-1
CDR3aa: CASSLRGRNTEAFF
CDR3nt: TGTGCCAGCAGCCTCAGAGGACGGAACACTGAAGCTTTCTTT

d_gene: -
abundance: -
v_gene: TRBV6-5
j_gene: TRBJ1-2
CDR3aa: CASRPPGQTIYGYTF
CDR3nt: TGTGCCAGCAGACCGCCCGGACAGACTATCTATGGCTACACCTTC

d_gene: -
abundance: -
v_gene: TRBV19
j_gene: TRBJ1-4
CDR3aa: CASNDGGGFNEKLFF
CDR3nt: TGTGCCAGTAATGATGGCGGGGGATTTAATGAAAAACTGTTTTTT

d_gene: TRBD1
abundance: -
v_gene: TRBV5-1
j_gene: TRBJ1-1
CDR3aa: CASSGGRQGTEAFF
CDR3nt: TGCGCCAGCAGCGGAGGTAGACAGGGCACTGAAGCTTTCTTT

d_gene: -
abundance: -
v_gene: TRBV19
j_gene: TRBJ1-5
CDR3aa: CARAPPARNGNQPQHF
CDR3nt: TGTGCCAGAGCCCCCCCGGCGCGGAATGGCAATCAGCCCCAGCATTTT

d_gene: TRBD1
abundance: once
v_gene: TRBV4-3
j_gene: TRBJ1-1
CDR3aa: CASSQQTGATEAFF
CDR3nt: TGCGCCAGCAGCCAACAGACAGGGGCCACTGAAGCTTTCTTT

d_gene: -
abundance: few
v_gene: TRBV12-2
j_gene: TRBJ1-2
CDR3aa: CASRLVWQVPSCGYTF
CDR3nt: TGTGCAAGTCGCTTAGTATGGCAGGTTCCCTCCTGCGGCTACACCTTC

d_gene: -
abundance: -
v_gene: TRBV7-2
j_gene: TRBJ2-2
CDR3aa: CASSLVGVHTGELFF
CDR3nt: TGTGCCAGCAGCTTAGTGGGGGTGCACACCGGGGAGCTGTTTTTT

d_gene: -
abundance: -
v_gene: TRBV16
j_gene: TRBJ1-1
CDR3aa: CASSQQGSTEAFF
CDR3nt: TGTGCCAGCAGCCAACAGGGGAGCACTGAAGCTTTCTTT

d_gene: TRBD1
abundance: -
v_gene: TRBV14
j_gene: TRBJ1-2
CDR3aa: CASSRGWRTGDGYTF
CDR3nt: TGTGCCAGCAGCCGAGGGTGGAGGACAGGGGATGGCTACACCTTC

d_gene: -
abundance: -
v_gene: TRBV5-1
j_gene: TRBJ1-6
CDR3aa: CASSQRGGFNNSPLHF
CDR3nt: TGCGCCAGCAGCCAGAGGGGGGGCTTTAATAATTCACCCCTCCACTTT

d_gene: -
abundance: -
v_gene: TRBV19
j_gene: TRBJ2-3
CDR3aa: CASSYNTYTQYF
CDR3nt: TGTGCCAGTAGTTACAACACCTATACGCAGTATTTT

d_gene: -
abundance: -
v_gene: TRBV10-3
j_gene: TRBJ2-5
CDR3aa: CAISAGTGQETQYF
CDR3nt: TGTGCCATCAGTGCCGGGACGGGCCAAGAGACCCAGTACTTC

d_gene: -
abundance: -
v_gene: TRBV2
j_gene: TRBJ2-7
CDR3aa: CASNRDGPDYEQYF
CDR3nt: TGTGCCAGCAATAGGGACGGACCGGACTACGAGCAGTACTTC

d_gene: -
abundance: -
v_gene: TRBV13
j_gene: TRBJ2-3
CDR3aa: CASSLGTGDTQYF
CDR3nt: TGTGCCAGCAGCTTAGGAACCGGAGATACGCAGTATTTT